This TCR beta chain was identified during a study of blood T cell repertoires in COVID-19. About the study: From the United States, Italy and Spain came samples of acute and convalescent COVID-19.

This clone showed up just once. TCRdb's copy holds only in-frame clones and misses some; the assay was immunoSEQ multiplex PCR. The profile covers 110,000 to 150,000 clones, with more than 75% appearing a single time and under 6.5% taken by the ten largest. Trimming took 0 bases from V and 4 from J, leaving 10 bases between them. This CDR3 contains 14 residues. From germline, CDR1 is SGHNT and CDR2 YYREEE (reference sequence). The gene calls are TRBV5-4 and TRBJ1-2; TRBD1 is a possible D gene (6 bases). Sequences were obtained from peripheral blood. This clonotype originated in a human donor in a cohort sampled during active COVID-19. This CDR3 is CASSLDRVGYGYTF. The CDR3 DNA sequence: TGTGCCAGCAGCTTGGACAGGGTAGGCTATGGCTACACCTTC.